The entry that follows covers one T cell receptor beta chain sequence. The assay was immunoSEQ multiplex PCR, and TCRdb's table has in-frame clones only and misses some. The sample records hundreds of thousands of clones, 96% being singletons. This specimen belongs to a study of shared clonotypes between healthy human individuals. This CDR3 has 16 amino acids. Germline values: CDR1 ENHRY, CDR2 SYGVKD. The V segment lost 3 bases and the J segment 9 bases; nucleotides outside the gene matches: 16. Terminally differentiated effector memory CD45RA+ cells were excluded from the naive CD8 cells, which were CD45RO-negative and positively selected for CCR7.

The V and J genes are TRBV10-3 and TRBJ2-7, with 8 bases that match TRBD1. This TCR came from a woman aged 25-40 years in good health. What was sequenced was naive CD8+ T cells sorted from blood. The CDR3 sequence: CAISDRQGITELRQYF. The CDR3 DNA reads TGTGCCATCAGTGACCGACAGGGGATTACCGAGTTGAGGCAGTACTTC.